A single sample is the source of the 29 T cell receptor beta chains below, sequenced in a study of T cells in Graves' hyperthyroidism and ophthalmopathy. From RNA transcripts, TCR beta CDR3 regions were amplified. HTBI primers drove first-round RT-PCR of the TCR CDR3. One entry per CDR3 protein, called by TCRdb with MiXCR from the multiplex PCR reads. The repertoire holds a few hundred thousand distinct CDR3 sequences, with about 19% as singletons. The source material was blood. Receptors originate from a man over 45 with Graves' ophthalmopathy.

This clonotype was seen repeatedly, ten times or more. This chain connects TRBV5-6 to TRBJ1-4, with D possibly matching TRBD1 (6 bases). Germline V gene sequence: CDR1 SGHDT, CDR2 YYEEEE. The CDR3 has 14 amino acids. With 2 bases removed from V and 6 bases from J, the gap between germline ends came to 11 bases. CDR3 loop: CASSLQGGDEKLFF. In nucleotides, the CDR3 is TGTGCCAGCAGCTTACAGGGAGGCGATGAAAAACTGTTTTTT.

With respect to this clonotype: Possible read error: a much larger clone is one base away. The genes are TRBV2 and TRBJ2-2; no reliable D call. In germline, CDR1 is SNHLY, CDR2 FYNNEI. This CDR3 region has 13 residues. V was cut by 9 bases and J by 7 bases, with 15 bases left in between. CDR3 sequence: CASYSQTGGELFF. The CDR3 DNA reads as TGTGCCAGTTACTCCCAGACGGGCGGGGAGCTGTTTTTT. The whole variable domain, filled in from reference TRBV2 and TRBJ2-2, reads EPEVTQTPSHQVTQMGQEVILRCVPISNHLYFYWYRQILGQKVEFLVSFYNNEISEKSEIFDDQFSVERPDGSNFTLKIRSTKLEDSAMYFCASYSQTGGELFFGEGSRLTVL.

This chain connects TRBV6-1 to TRBJ2-6; D remains ambiguous. CDR3 length: 18 residues. Germline V CDR1 and CDR2: MNHNS, SASEGT. V was clipped by 2 bases and J by 0 bases, with 14 bases between them. CDR3 residues: CASSERWAASSGANVLTF. CDR3 DNA sequence: TGTGCCAGCAGTGAAAGATGGGCAGCCAGCTCTGGGGCCAACGTCCTGACTTTC.

This clonotype was seen just once. The rearrangement links TRBV4-1 to TRBJ2-1, with D perhaps being TRBD1 or TRBD2 (6 bases each). The CDR3 extends over 13 amino acids. Per germline, CDR1 MGHRA and CDR2 YSYEKL. V lost 6 bases, J lost 6 bases, and 12 bases lay in between. For the CDR3, the DNA is TGCGCCAGCAGGTACAGGGAGGCCAATGAGCAGTTCTTC. Translating it yields CASRYREANEQFF.

In this sample, this clonotype turned up many times. The gene calls are TRBV2 and TRBJ1-1, with D perhaps TRBD1 (5 bases). Trimming removed 6 bases at V and 4 bases at J, with 18 bases between. This CDR3 contains 15 residues. Germline V lookup: CDR1 SNHLY, CDR2 FYNNEI. CDR3 protein: CASSQGQGGATEAFF. The DNA for the CDR3 is TGTGCCAGCAGCCAGGGCCAAGGTGGGGCCACTGAAGCTTTCTTT.

In this sample, this clonotype turned up a few times. This chain connects TRBV28 to TRBJ2-4, with a weak D call TRBD1 (6 bases). The CDR3 has 16 amino acids. V shed 6 bases and J shed 3 bases, with 18 bases lying between them. From germline, CDR1 is MDHEN and CDR2 SYDVKM. CDR3 sequence: CASSRTRTGFKNIQYF. CDR3 nucleotide sequence: TGTGCCAGCAGCCGCACCAGAACAGGGTTCAAAAACATTCAGTACTTC.

The chain has TRBV7-3 and TRBJ2-3; TRBD1 agrees at 7 bases. With 4 bases clipped from V and 3 bases from J, the junction kept 7 bases outside the gene matches. This CDR3 spans 15 amino acids. CDR1 is SGHTA, CDR2 FQGTGA, per germline. CDR3 DNA sequence: TGTGCCAGCAGCTCCCGACAGGGAGAGACAGATACGCAGTATTTT. It encodes CASSSRQGETDTQYF. The full variable domain, completed using reference TRBV7-3 and TRBJ2-3, is GAGVSQTPSNKVTEKGKYVELRCDPISGHTALYWYRQSLGQGPEFLIYFQGTGAADDSGLPNDRFFAVRPEGSVSTLKIQRTERGDSAVYLCASSSRQGETDTQYFGPGTRLTVL.

This clonotype was recorded a few times. This chain uses TRBV10-3 with TRBJ2-2; weak D call: TRBD1 (5 bases). The CDR3 extends over 13 amino acids. Per germline, CDR1 ENHRY and CDR2 SYGVKD. The V end lost 5 bases, the J end lost 9 bases, and 13 bases lay between the germline ends. The CDR3 DNA is TGTGCCATCAGTAAAGACAGACTGAGGGAGCTGTTTTTT. This translates into CAISKDRLRELFF.

The V gene is TRBV19, the J gene TRBJ2-2, with TRBD2 matching over 7 bases. This CDR3 region has 15 residues. CDR1 is LNHDA, CDR2 SQIVND, per germline (reference sequence). The ends lost 6 bases at V and 4 bases at J; junction bases unmatched: 8. The CDR3 nucleotides read TGTGCCAGTAGCATCGAGGGAGGGAGCACCGGGGAGCTGTTTTTT. It encodes CASSIEGGSTGELFF. The variable domain in full, with the rest retrieved from reference TRBV19 and TRBJ2-2, is DGGITQSPKYLFRKEGQNVTLSCEQNLNHDAMYWYRQDPGQGLRLIYYSQIVNDFQKGDIAEGYSVSREKKESFPLTVTSAQKNPTAFYLCASSIEGGSTGELFFGEGSRLTVL.

Only a few counts were recorded for this clonotype. This chain uses TRBV6-1 with TRBJ1-3, with D possibly TRBD1 on 6 matching bases. The CDR3 spans 17 residues. CDR1 MNHNS and CDR2 SASEGT come from the germline V gene. V was trimmed by 2 bases and J by 1 base, leaving 15 bases between them. DNA for the CDR3: TGTGCCAGCAGTGAAAAAATTGGGAGGGGGTCTGGAAACACCATATATTTT. Encoded protein: CASSEKIGRGSGNTIYF.

V gene TRBV20-1 combines with J gene TRBJ1-4; weak D call: TRBD1 (6 bases). V gave up 6 bases and J gave up 5 bases, with 16 bases separating them. Looked up from germline, CDR1 is DFQATT and CDR2 is SNEGSKA (reference sequence). The CDR3 totals 14 residues. CDR3 sequence reads: CSARVDRFNEKLFF. Here the CDR3 DNA reads TGCAGTGCCCGGGTCGACAGGTTCAATGAAAAACTGTTTTTT.

This clonotype was detected a few times. The chain recombines TRBV15 with TRBJ2-1; D remains ambiguous. The CDR3 covers 15 residues. Germline CDR1 reads LNHNV; CDR2 reads YYDKDF (reference sequence). Trimming removed 0 bases at V and 7 bases at J, with 13 bases between. The CDR3 is CATSRDKFGGNEQFF. The CDR3 nucleotides read TGTGCCACCAGCAGAGATAAGTTTGGTGGTAATGAGCAGTTCTTC.

The chain has TRBV19 and TRBJ1-2, with D perhaps matching TRBD1 (6 bases). Looked up from germline, CDR1 is LNHDA and CDR2 is SQIVND (reference sequence). The CDR3 runs to 15 residues. V lost 5 bases and J lost 5, with 18 bases in between. Written as DNA, the CDR3 is TGTGCCAGTAGTGGCGGGACACCGAGAGAATATGGCTACACCTTC. Translating it yields CASSGGTPREYGYTF.

The chain recombines TRBV30 with TRBJ2-3, with no clear D. Germline V lookup: CDR1 GTSNPN, CDR2 SVGIG (reference sequence). Trimming took 0 bases from V and 0 from J, leaving 7 bases between them. The CDR3 has 14 amino acids. CDR3 coding DNA: TGTGCCTGGAGTGTCACGCTAAGCACAGATACGCAGTATTTT. It translates to CAWSVTLSTDTQYF.

This clonotype appeared a few times. The V and J genes are TRBV28 and TRBJ2-1, with D perhaps matching TRBD1 (5 bases). V lost 2 bases and J lost 4, with 12 bases in between. Germline V lookup: CDR1 MDHEN, CDR2 SYDVKM. The CDR3 runs 15 residues. CDR3 protein: CASSLLDSSYNEQFF. In nucleotides, the CDR3 is TGTGCCAGCAGTTTACTCGACAGCTCGTACAATGAGCAGTTCTTC.

This clonotype was seen only a few times. As DNA, the CDR3 is TGTGCCAGTCACCCGCGACAGTCCCCTAGCACAGATACGCAGTATTTT. Translation gives CASHPRQSPSTDTQYF. The genes are TRBV5-8 and TRBJ2-3, with a weak D call TRBD1 (5 bases). In germline, CDR1 is SGHTS, CDR2 YDEGEE. V gave up 8 bases and J gave up 0 bases, with 19 bases separating them. This CDR3 has 16 amino acids. The complete variable domain, with remaining parts taken from reference TRBV5-8 and TRBJ2-3, reads EAGVTQSPTHLIKTRGQQATLRCSPISGHTSVYWYQQALGLGLQFLLWYDEGEERNRGNFPPRFSGRQFPNYSSELNVNALELEDSALYLCASHPRQSPSTDTQYFGPGTRLTVL.

This clonotype was observed a handful of times. The junction differs from germline at one of its ends, possibly a read error. This chain connects TRBV6-1 to TRBJ2-3, with 8 nucleotides matching TRBD2. This CDR3 contains 15 residues. Germline CDR1 MNHNS, CDR2 SASEGT. The CDR3 spells CASSLAGSWEDAQYF. Here the CDR3 DNA reads TGTGCCAGCTCCTTAGCGGGATCGTGGGAAGATGCGCAGTATTTT.

This clonotype was observed at least ten times. The chain couples TRBV11-2 to TRBJ2-7; 8 bases line up with TRBD1. This CDR3 has 14 residues. The trim removed 5 bases at V and 6 bases at J, leaving 9 bases unmatched. Germline V CDR1 and CDR2: SGHAT, FQNNGV. CDR3 DNA sequence: TGTGCCAGCAGCCGACGAGAACAGGGGGGCGAGCAGTACTTC. Translation: CASSRREQGGEQYF.

J is TRBJ1-4 and V is TRBV6-1; the D gene is possibly TRBD1 (5 bases). Germline V gives CDR1 MNHNS, CDR2 SASEGT. The CDR3 loop spans 17 amino acids. Trimming removed 7 bases at V and 7 bases at J, with 25 bases between. Here the CDR3 reads CASKLRSGFQTGEKLFF. The CDR3 DNA reads TGTGCCAGCAAACTCCGTTCAGGGTTTCAGACTGGTGAAAAACTGTTTTTT.

The gene calls are TRBV19 and TRBJ2-1; 7 positions match TRBD2. This CDR3 is 15 amino acids long. Germline CDR1 is LNHDA and CDR2 is SQIVND (reference sequence). J was trimmed by 7 bases and V by 3 bases; bases with no gene match: 9. The CDR3 here is CASSMEGGPRNEQFF. CDR3 DNA: TGTGCCAGTAGTATGGAGGGAGGGCCCCGGAATGAGCAGTTCTTC.

In this sample, this clonotype turned up many times. This sequence joins TRBV30 and TRBJ2-2; D call uncertain. Per the germline V gene, CDR1 is GTSNPN and CDR2 is SVGIG (reference sequence). The CDR3 is made up of 11 amino acids. The V gene lost 0 bases and the J gene lost 7 bases, with 3 bases spanning the gap. The chain's CDR3 is CAWSVDGELFF. The CDR3 DNA is TGTGCCTGGAGTGTAGACGGGGAGCTGTTTTTT.

V gene TRBV24-1 combines with J gene TRBJ2-2; D remains ambiguous. The germline CDR1 and CDR2 sequences are KGHDR and SFDVKD. V was cut by 1 base and J by 3 bases, with 5 bases left in between. This CDR3 has 14 amino acids. The CDR3 sequence: CATSDFQDTGELFF. The CDR3, as DNA: TGTGCCACCAGTGATTTCCAGGACACCGGGGAGCTGTTTTTT.

This clonotype was seen ten or more times. The chain has TRBV28 and TRBJ1-2, with D uncertain. The CDR3 contains 13 residues. In germline, CDR1 is MDHEN, CDR2 SYDVKM. V lost 3 bases and J lost 4, with 9 bases in between. CDR3 in amino acids: CASSFPGTYGYTF. The DNA for the CDR3 is TGTGCCAGCAGTTTTCCGGGTACCTATGGCTACACCTTC.

This clonotype appeared a few times. The gene calls are TRBV4-1 and TRBJ2-2; maybe TRBD1 (5 bases). Germline values: CDR1 MGHRA, CDR2 YSYEKL. The CDR3 extends over 15 amino acids. V dropped 5 bases and J dropped 0 bases, with 10 bases sitting between them. CDR3 loop: CASSKADTNTGELFF. The CDR3, as DNA: TGCGCCAGCAGCAAGGCGGACACGAACACCGGGGAGCTGTTTTTT.

The V and J genes are TRBV20-1 and TRBJ2-2; D may be TRBD2 (5 bases). CDR3 size: 13 residues. The germline CDR1 and CDR2 sequences are DFQATT and SNEGSKA (reference sequence). V lost 0 bases and J lost 4, with 6 bases in between. CDR3 residues: CSAREGSTGELFF. The CDR3 region has the DNA TGCAGTGCTAGAGAGGGGAGCACCGGGGAGCTGTTTTTT.

At least ten counts were recorded for this clonotype. The rearrangement uses TRBV7-9 and TRBJ2-5, with D tentatively TRBD1 or TRBD2 (5 bases each). Germline V gives CDR1 SEHNR, CDR2 FQNEAQ (reference sequence). V gave up 1 base and J gave up 2 bases, with 8 bases separating them. The CDR3 length is 14 residues. CDR3 nucleotide sequence: TGTGCCAGCAGCTTAGGTTGGGGGCAAGAGACCCAGTACTTC. It codes for CASSLGWGQETQYF.

V is TRBV6-2 or TRBV6-3 and J is TRBJ2-1; 9 bases agree with TRBD2. The CDR3 covers 17 residues. J lost 9 bases, V lost 6 bases, and 18 bases had no gene match. Looked up from germline, CDR1 is MNHEY and CDR2 is SVGEGT. Here the CDR3 reads CASRAEIGLAISGEQFF. The CDR3 bases are TGTGCCAGCAGGGCTGAAATCGGACTAGCGATAAGTGGTGAGCAGTTCTTC.

This clonotype was detected ten times or more. The chain links TRBV11-2 to TRBJ2-7; D gene unclear. Germline V gene sequence: CDR1 SGHAT, CDR2 FQNNGV. CDR3 size: 13 residues. V shed 5 bases and J shed 1 base, with 9 bases lying between them. The CDR3 nucleotides read TGTGCCAGCAGCCCCACTGAATCCTACGAGCAGTACTTC. As protein: CASSPTESYEQYF.

This clonotype was observed many times. V is TRBV28 and J is TRBJ2-7, with 8 bases that match TRBD2. The CDR3 runs 15 residues. J gave up 4 bases and V 2 bases, and 7 bases lay outside the gene matches. The germline V gene encodes CDR1 MDHEN and CDR2 SYDVKM. CDR3: CASSLPLAGRYEQYF. The CDR3 DNA is TGTGCCAGCAGTTTACCCTTAGCGGGGCGGTACGAGCAGTACTTC.